This T cell receptor beta chain was profiled in a study of T cell clonotyping in hematopoietic cell transplantation. Whole-study findings and limits: Recipient TCR diversity dropped after transplant; expanded clonotypes rose from day 30 to 180. Broader posttransplant TCR repertoire diversity was predicted by graft donor and pretransplant recipient Inverse Simpson Index values. Cells were unsorted, so CD4 and CD8 contributions were not separated.

With regard to this clone: The antigen is not known.

Trimming took 6 bases from V and 8 from J, leaving 7 bases between them. Germline CDR1 LGHNT, CDR2 FRNRAP. This CDR3 spans 10 amino acids. Using immunoSEQ multiplex PCR, the repertoire was profiled, and TCRdb retains in-frame clones only, with some absent. The table lists roughly 5,700 clones, 77% of them singletons, with under 30% in the top ten. The source is a male patient aged 50 to 59 who had an allogeneic stem cell transplant from an unrelated donor, so the T cells may come from the graft donor. Some clones in this sample may be carry-over from other donors' samples. The chain has TRBV12-5 and TRBJ1-1, with no clear D. Specimen: PBMCs, collected 100 days after allogeneic stem cell transplant. This CDR3 reads CASGEAEAFF. DNA for the CDR3: TGTGCTAGTGGGGAGGCAGAAGCTTTCTTT.